Listed below are T cell receptor beta chains from one sample, sequenced in a study of OX40 agonist ivuxolimab in advanced cancers. Data came from immunoSEQ multiplex PCR; TCRdb stores just in-frame clones and leaves some out. The data contain fewer than 70,000 clones, about 79% of them seen just once; the ten biggest clones take up around 1.5%. The specimen was CD4+ or CD8+ T cells sorted from blood, collected in a trial of the OX40 agonist ivuxolimab. The receptors were sampled from an adult with an advanced solid tumor such as melanoma, head and neck, liver or kidney cancer. CDR3s include the opening cysteine and the closing phenylalanine or tryptophan. D genes are given only for firm matches. Rows give clone size only sometimes, using once, few, many, or a class for an expanded clone.

d_call	clone_size	v_call	j_call	cdr3_nt	cdr3_aa
-	-	TRBV5-1	TRBJ2-7	TGCGCCAGCAGTCTCTGGGGGACGGAGACCTACGAGCAGTACTTC	CASSLWGTETYEQYF
-	-	TRBV7-9	TRBJ1-5	TGTGCCAGCAGCTTAGGGGTGGGGGGAGGCAATCAGCCCCAGCATTTT	CASSLGVGGGNQPQHF
TRBD1	-	TRBV4-1	TRBJ2-2	TGCGCCAGCAGCCCACAGGGGGCGTCGGACACCGGGGAGCTGTTTTTT	CASSPQGASDTGELFF
TRBD2	-	TRBV27	TRBJ2-5	TGTGCCAGCAGCCAGACTAGCGGGAGATTTGAGACCCAGTACTTC	CASSQTSGRFETQYF
-	-	TRBV28	TRBJ1-2	TGTGCCAGCAGTTACACCACAGGAGCTAGCTATGGCTACACCTTC	CASSYTTGASYGYTF
TRBD2	-	TRBV29-1	TRBJ2-3	TGCAGCGTAACTAGCGGGGGAAACACAGATACGCAGTATTTT	CSVTSGGNTDTQYF
TRBD2	-	TRBV28	TRBJ2-7	TGTGCCAGCAGTCTAGCGGGAGTTAACGAGCAGTACTTC	CASSLAGVNEQYF
-	few	TRBV5-4	TRBJ2-5	TGTGCCAGCAGTCCCGGGACCACAAGTTATGGACGAGAGACCCAGTACTTC	CASSPGTTSYGRETQYF
-	-	TRBV19	TRBJ1-5	TGTGCCAGTAGTCCCTACGACAGCTACAATCAGCCCCAGCATTTT	CASSPYDSYNQPQHF
TRBD1	-	TRBV29-1	TRBJ2-2	TGCAGCGTTGAAGTACAGGGGGTTGTAACCGGGGAGCTGTTTTTT	CSVEVQGVVTGELFF
-	-	TRBV5-4	TRBJ2-4	TGTGCCAGCAGCTCGGCCGCGACTAGGAACATTCAGTACTTC	CASSSAATRNIQYF
-	-	TRBV10-3	TRBJ1-1	TGTGCCATCGGTCTGTTGGACACTGAAGCTTTCTTT	CAIGLLDTEAFF
TRBD1	-	TRBV15	TRBJ2-3	TGTGCCACCAGCTGGGACAGGGGTGCAGATACGCAGTATTTT	CATSWDRGADTQYF
-	medium-sized	TRBV5-1	TRBJ1-2	TGCGCCAGCAGCCCCGCGGAGGGGTACGGCTACACCTTC	CASSPAEGYGYTF
-	once	TRBV7-8	TRBJ2-1	TGTGCCAGCAGGCCTCTAGCGCCCTACAATGAGCAGTTCTTC	CASRPLAPYNEQFF
TRBD1	-	TRBV5-1	TRBJ2-2	TGCGCCAGCAGCCGCTGGACAGGGAACACCGGGGAGCTGTTTTTT	CASSRWTGNTGELFF
-	-	TRBV28	TRBJ1-1	TGTGCCAGCAGTTTACCCGGGACGGTGGCTGAAGCTTTCTTT	CASSLPGTVAEAFF
-	-	TRBV28	TRBJ1-5	TGTGCCAGCACCGCGGGGGGAGTTTTCGGACAGCCCCAGCATTTT	CASTAGGVFGQPQHF
-	-	TRBV27	TRBJ2-2	TGTGCCAGCAGTTTAAGACATGTTCGAGACACCGGGGAGCTGTTTTTT	CASSLRHVRDTGELFF
-	-	TRBV9	TRBJ2-3	TGTGCCAGCAGCGTAGAGGCACGGAGAGGGGGAGATACGCAGTATTTT	CASSVEARRGGDTQYF
-	-	TRBV6-1	TRBJ2-7	TGTGCCAGCAGTGAAGAACTAGTCTCTGGCGAGCAGTACTTC	CASSEELVSGEQYF
TRBD1	-	TRBV28	TRBJ1-5	TGTGCCAGCAGTCCGATGTGGAGGGGGCGGGTGAAAGGTCAGCCCCAGCATTTT	CASSPMWRGRVKGQPQHF
TRBD2	few	TRBV7-2	TRBJ2-1	TGTGCCAGCAGCTTACCTAGCGGGAGTGGTAGGCAGTTCTTC	CASSLPSGSGRQFF
-	-	TRBV14	TRBJ1-4	TGTGCCAGCAGCCAAAATGGCGAAAAACTGTTTTTT	CASSQNGEKLFF
-	once	TRBV7-2	TRBJ2-2	TGTGCCAGCAGCTCCACAAAAACAGGACTTCCCCCGAACACCGGGGAGCTGTTTTTT	CASSSTKTGLPPNTGELFF
-	-	TRBV7-9	TRBJ1-2	TGTGCCAGCAGCCGGGTTAACTATGGCTACACCTTC	CASSRVNYGYTF
-	-	TRBV28	TRBJ1-1	TGTGCCAGCAGTTTAGGGGGAGCGGAGAACACTGAAGCTTTCTTT	CASSLGGAENTEAFF
-	-	TRBV19	TRBJ1-5	TGTGCCAGCAGCCAACCACTTAGCCACGGCCTCTGGTCGCCCCAGCATTTT	CASSQPLSHGLWSPQHF
TRBD1	-	TRBV2	TRBJ1-1	TGTGCCAGCAGTGAAGGCAGGGGGCTTACTGAAGCTTTCTTT	CASSEGRGLTEAFF
-	-	TRBV5-1	TRBJ2-7	TGCGCCAGCAGCGTGGAGGGGGACTCCTACGAGCAGTACTTC	CASSVEGDSYEQYF
TRBD1	-	TRBV18	TRBJ2-7	TGTGCCAGCTCACCGACAGGGTCAGATTCCTACGAGCAGTACTTC	CASSPTGSDSYEQYF
-	-	TRBV7-2	TRBJ2-1	TGTGCCAGCAGCTTGAACTGGGGCGGTGAGCAGTTCTTC	CASSLNWGGEQFF
-	-	TRBV5-5	TRBJ1-4	TGTGCCAGCAGCTCTTCCGGTTGGGTCGCCGGTGAAAAACTGTTTTTT	CASSSSGWVAGEKLFF
-	-	TRBV10-3	TRBJ2-2	TGTGCCATCAGTGATAGGGGCTCACAAAGCGGGGAGCTGTTTTTT	CAISDRGSQSGELFF
-	-	TRBV5-5	TRBJ1-1	TGTGCCAGCAGCTTGGTTCAGGGTTACACTGAAGCTTTCTTT	CASSLVQGYTEAFF
-	-	TRBV29-1	TRBJ2-3	TGCAGCTCAAGCCTGAGCACAGATACGCAGTATTTT	CSSSLSTDTQYF
TRBD2	-	TRBV2	TRBJ2-7	TGTGCCAGCACTCGACTAGCGGGAGGGGAGAGCGAGCAGTACTTC	CASTRLAGGESEQYF
TRBD1	-	TRBV2	TRBJ2-7	TGTGCCAGCAGTTTAAAGGACAGGAAATACGAGCAGTACTTC	CASSLKDRKYEQYF
-	-	TRBV2	TRBJ1-2	TGTGCCAGCAGTGTAGACAGATATGGCTACACCTTC	CASSVDRYGYTF
TRBD2	medium-sized	TRBV10-1	TRBJ2-3	TGCGCCAGCAGGGTACAAGGACTAGCGGGAGGGCTTGGTATTGCAGATACGCAGTATTTT	CASRVQGLAGGLGIADTQYF
-	-	TRBV20-1	TRBJ1-2	TGCAGTGCTAGAAGCAATGGCTACACCTTC	CSARSNGYTF
-	-	TRBV7-9	TRBJ1-4	TGTGCCAGCAGCCAATCCGGGGCAACTAATGAAAAACTGTTTTTT	CASSQSGATNEKLFF